Sequencing of this T cell receptor beta chain was carried out in a study of control samples from healthy donors and cancer patients. Germline V CDR1 and CDR2: MNHEY, SVGAGI. The V end was cut by 4 bases, the J end by 2 bases, with 15 bases between. The CDR3 sequence is 16 residues long. This table comes from immunoSEQ multiplex PCR, and its TCRdb copy is limited to in-frame clones, with some not included. In the table there are about 180,000 clones, roughly 92% of which are singletons. The receptor was derived from a man in his thirties or forties in good health. V usage is TRBV6-5 and J usage is TRBJ1-5; tentatively, D is TRBD1 (6 bases). Sample: blood. The CDR3 sequence: CASSSLGGAGNQPQHF. As DNA, the CDR3 is TGTGCCAGCAGTTCCCTTGGGGGCGCGGGCAATCAGCCCCAGCATTTT.